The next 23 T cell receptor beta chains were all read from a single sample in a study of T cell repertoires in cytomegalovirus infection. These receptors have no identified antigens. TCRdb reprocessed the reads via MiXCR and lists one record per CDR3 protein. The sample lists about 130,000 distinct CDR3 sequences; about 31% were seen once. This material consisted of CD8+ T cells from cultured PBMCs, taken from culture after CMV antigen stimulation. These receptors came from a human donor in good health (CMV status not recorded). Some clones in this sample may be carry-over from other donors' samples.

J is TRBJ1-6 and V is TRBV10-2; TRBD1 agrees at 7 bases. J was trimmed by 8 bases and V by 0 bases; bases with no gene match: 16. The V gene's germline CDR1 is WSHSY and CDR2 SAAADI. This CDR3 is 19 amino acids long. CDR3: CASSESKDRDPVADSPLHF. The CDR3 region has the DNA TGCGCCAGCAGTGAGTCGAAAGACAGGGATCCGGTGGCAGATTCACCCCTCCACTTT.

This chain's CDR3 is CASSPPQSGTEAFF. The CDR3 coding sequence is TGTGCCAGCAGTCCCCCCCAAAGTGGAACTGAAGCTTTCTTT. The chain joins TRBV2 to TRBJ1-1; D remains unclear. V was trimmed by 5 bases and J by 5 bases, leaving 15 bases between them. Germline CDR1 SNHLY, CDR2 FYNNEI. This CDR3 has 14 residues.

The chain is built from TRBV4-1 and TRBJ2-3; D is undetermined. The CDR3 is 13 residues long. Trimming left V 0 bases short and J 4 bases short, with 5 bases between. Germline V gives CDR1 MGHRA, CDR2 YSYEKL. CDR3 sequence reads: CASSQESPDTQYF. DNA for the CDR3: TGCGCCAGCAGCCAAGAAAGCCCAGATACGCAGTATTTT.

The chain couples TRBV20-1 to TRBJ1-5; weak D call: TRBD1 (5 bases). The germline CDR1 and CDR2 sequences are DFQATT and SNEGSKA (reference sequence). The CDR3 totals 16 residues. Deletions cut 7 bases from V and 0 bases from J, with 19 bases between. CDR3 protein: CSVWDGPTHSNQPQHF. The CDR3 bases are TGCAGTGTTTGGGACGGGCCGACACATAGCAATCAGCCCCAGCATTTT.

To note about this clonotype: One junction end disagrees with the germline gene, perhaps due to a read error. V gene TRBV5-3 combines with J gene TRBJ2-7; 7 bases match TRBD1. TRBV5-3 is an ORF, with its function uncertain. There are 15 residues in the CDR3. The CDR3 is CASSLPGTVDYEQYF. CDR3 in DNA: TGTGCCAGCAGCTTACCCGGGACAGTGGACTACGAGCAGTACTTC.

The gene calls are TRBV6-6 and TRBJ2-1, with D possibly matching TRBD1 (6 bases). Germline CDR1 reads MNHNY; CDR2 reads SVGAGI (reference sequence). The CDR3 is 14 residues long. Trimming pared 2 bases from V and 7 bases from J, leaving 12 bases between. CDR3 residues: CASSYGQSANEQFF. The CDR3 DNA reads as TGTGCCAGCAGTTACGGACAGTCAGCGAATGAGCAGTTCTTC.

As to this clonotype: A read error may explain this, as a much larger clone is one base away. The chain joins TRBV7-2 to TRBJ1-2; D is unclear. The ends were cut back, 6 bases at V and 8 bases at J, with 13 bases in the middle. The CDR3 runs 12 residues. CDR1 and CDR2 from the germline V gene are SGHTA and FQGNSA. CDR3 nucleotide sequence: TGTACCAGCAGAGGTCCTCCACGGGGCTACACCTTC. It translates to CTSRGPPRGYTF.

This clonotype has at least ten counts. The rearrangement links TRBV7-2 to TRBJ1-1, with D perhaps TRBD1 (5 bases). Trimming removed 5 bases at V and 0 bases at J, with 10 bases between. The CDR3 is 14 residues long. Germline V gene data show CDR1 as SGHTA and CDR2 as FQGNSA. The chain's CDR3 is CASSRGSMNTEAFF. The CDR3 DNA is TGTGCCAGCAGCAGGGGCAGCATGAACACTGAAGCTTTCTTT.

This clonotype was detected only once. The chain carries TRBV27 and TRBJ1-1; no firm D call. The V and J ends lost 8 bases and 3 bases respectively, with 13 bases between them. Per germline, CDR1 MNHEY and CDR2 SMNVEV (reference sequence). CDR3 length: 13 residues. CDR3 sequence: CASSYIGDTEAFF. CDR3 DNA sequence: TGTGCCAGCTCCTACATCGGGGACACTGAAGCTTTCTTT.

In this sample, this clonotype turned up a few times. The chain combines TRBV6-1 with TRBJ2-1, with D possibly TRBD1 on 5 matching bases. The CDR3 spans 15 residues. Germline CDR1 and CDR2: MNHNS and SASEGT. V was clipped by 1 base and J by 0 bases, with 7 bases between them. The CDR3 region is CASSEDRHSYNEQFF. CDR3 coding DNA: TGTGCCAGCAGTGAAGACAGGCACTCCTACAATGAGCAGTTCTTC.

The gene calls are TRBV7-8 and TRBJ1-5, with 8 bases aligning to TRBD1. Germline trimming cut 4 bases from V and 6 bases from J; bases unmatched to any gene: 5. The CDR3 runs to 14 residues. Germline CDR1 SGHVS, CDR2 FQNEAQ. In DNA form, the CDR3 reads TGTGCCAGCAGCTCGGACAGGGTTAGTCAGCCCCAGCATTTT. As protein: CASSSDRVSQPQHF.

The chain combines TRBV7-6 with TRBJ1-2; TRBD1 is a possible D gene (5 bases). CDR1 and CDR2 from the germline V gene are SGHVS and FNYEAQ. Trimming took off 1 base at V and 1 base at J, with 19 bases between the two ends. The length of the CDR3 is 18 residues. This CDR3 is CASSLVRGGNEVNYGYTF. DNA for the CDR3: TGTGCCAGCAGCTTAGTTCGCGGGGGGAACGAGGTTAACTATGGCTACACCTTC.

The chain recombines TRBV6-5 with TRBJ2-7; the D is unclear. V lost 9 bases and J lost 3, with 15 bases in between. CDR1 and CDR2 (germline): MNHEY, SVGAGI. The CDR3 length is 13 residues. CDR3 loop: CASGNNAFYEQYF. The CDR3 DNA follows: TGTGCCAGTGGGAATAATGCGTTCTACGAGCAGTACTTC.

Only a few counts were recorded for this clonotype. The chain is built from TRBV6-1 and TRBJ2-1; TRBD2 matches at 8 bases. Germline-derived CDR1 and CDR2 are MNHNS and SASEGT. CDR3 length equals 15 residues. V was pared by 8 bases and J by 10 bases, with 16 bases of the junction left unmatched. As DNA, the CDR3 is TGTGCCAGCCGACCCACCTTAGCGGGAATAGGGGAGCAGTTCTTC. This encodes CASRPTLAGIGEQFF.

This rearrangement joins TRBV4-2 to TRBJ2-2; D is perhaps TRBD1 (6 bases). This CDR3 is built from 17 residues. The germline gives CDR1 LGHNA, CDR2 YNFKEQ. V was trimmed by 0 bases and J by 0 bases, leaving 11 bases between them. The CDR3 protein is CASSQEYGTTNTGELFF. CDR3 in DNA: TGTGCCAGCAGCCAAGAGTACGGGACAACGAACACCGGGGAGCTGTTTTTT.

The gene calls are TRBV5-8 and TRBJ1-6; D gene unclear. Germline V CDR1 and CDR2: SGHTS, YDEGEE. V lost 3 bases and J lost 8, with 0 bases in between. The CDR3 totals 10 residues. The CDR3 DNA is TGTGCCAGCAGCTATTCACCCCTCCACTTT. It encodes CASSYSPLHF.

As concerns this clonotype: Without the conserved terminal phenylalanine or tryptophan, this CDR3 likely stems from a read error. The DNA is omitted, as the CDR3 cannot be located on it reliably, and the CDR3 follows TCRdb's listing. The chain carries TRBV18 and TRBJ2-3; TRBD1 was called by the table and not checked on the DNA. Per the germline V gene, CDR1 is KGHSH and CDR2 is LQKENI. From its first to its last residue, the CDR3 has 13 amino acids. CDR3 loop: CASSEQGQGHLAS.

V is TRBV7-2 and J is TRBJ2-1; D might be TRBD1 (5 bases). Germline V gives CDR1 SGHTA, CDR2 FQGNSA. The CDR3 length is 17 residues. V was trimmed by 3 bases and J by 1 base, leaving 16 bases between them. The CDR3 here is CASSLTSGSLSYNEQFF. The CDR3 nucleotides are TGTGCCAGCAGCTTGACTTCAGGGTCCCTATCCTACAATGAGCAGTTCTTC.

The CDR3 sequence is CSASSWGSYEQYF. DNA of the CDR3: TGCAGTGCTAGTTCATGGGGCTCTTACGAGCAGTACTTC. The rearrangement uses TRBV20-1 and TRBJ2-7, with a possible D match to TRBD1 (5 bases). V was clipped by 3 bases and J by 4 bases, with 13 bases between them. The CDR3 runs 13 residues. The germline CDR1 and CDR2 sequences are DFQATT and SNEGSKA (reference sequence).

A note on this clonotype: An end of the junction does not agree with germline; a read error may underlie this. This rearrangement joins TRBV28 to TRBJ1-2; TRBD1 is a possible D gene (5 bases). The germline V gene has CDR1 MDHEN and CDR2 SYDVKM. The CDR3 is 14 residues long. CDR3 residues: CDSSSRGTGGGYTF. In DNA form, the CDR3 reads TGTGACAGCAGTTCCCGAGGGACCGGCGGTGGCTACACCTTC.

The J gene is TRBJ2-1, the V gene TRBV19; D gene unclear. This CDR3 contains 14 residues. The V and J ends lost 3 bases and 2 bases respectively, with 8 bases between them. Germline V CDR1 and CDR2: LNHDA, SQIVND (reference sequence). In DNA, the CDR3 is TGTGCCAGTAGTATCCTAAACACCTACAATGAGCAGTTCTTC. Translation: CASSILNTYNEQFF. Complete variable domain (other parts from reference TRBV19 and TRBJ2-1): DGGITQSPKYLFRKEGQNVTLSCEQNLNHDAMYWYRQDPGQGLRLIYYSQIVNDFQKGDIAEGYSVSREKKESFPLTVTSAQKNPTAFYLCASSILNTYNEQFFGPGTRLTVL.

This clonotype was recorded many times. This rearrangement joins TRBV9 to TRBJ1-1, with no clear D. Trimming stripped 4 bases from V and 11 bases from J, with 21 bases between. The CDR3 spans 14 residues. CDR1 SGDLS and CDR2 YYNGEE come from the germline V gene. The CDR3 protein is CASSMGMTPGEAFF. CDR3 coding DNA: TGTGCCAGCAGCATGGGGATGACACCCGGCGAGGCTTTCTTT.

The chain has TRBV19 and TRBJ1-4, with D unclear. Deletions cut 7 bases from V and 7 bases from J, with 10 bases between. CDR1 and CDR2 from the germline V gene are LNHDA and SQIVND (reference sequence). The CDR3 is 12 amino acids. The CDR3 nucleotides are TGTGCCAGTAAGGACGGGATTGAAAAACTGTTTTTT. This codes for CASKDGIEKLFF. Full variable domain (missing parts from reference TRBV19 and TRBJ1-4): DGGITQSPKYLFRKEGQNVTLSCEQNLNHDAMYWYRQDPGQGLRLIYYSQIVNDFQKGDIAEGYSVSREKKESFPLTVTSAQKNPTAFYLCASKDGIEKLFFGSGTQLSVL.